These 22 T cell receptor beta chains came from one sample sequenced in a study of T-cell reconstitution after alpha-beta-depleted transplantation in children. Unique molecular identifiers were built into the TCRbeta library. One entry per CDR3 protein, called by TCRdb with MiXCR from the PCR reads. This sample has 140,000 or so distinct CDR3 sequences; 7.5% to 9% occur once, and the top ten carry around 18%. Sample: PBMCs, mostly from graft donor cells, taken 180 days after TCRalphabeta/CD19-depleted stem cell transplant. These receptors came from a female patient between 2 and 15 years old who had a stem cell transplant for congenital amegakaryocytic thrombocytopenia, so the T cells may come from the graft donor.

This clonotype was detected many times. V usage is TRBV6-5 and J usage is TRBJ2-5, with TRBD1 matching 7 bases. The V gene's germline CDR1 is MNHEY and CDR2 SVGAGI. This CDR3 has 13 residues. J gave up 5 bases and V 4 bases, and 4 bases lay outside the gene matches. CDR3: CASSLRGPETQYF. CDR3 in DNA: TGTGCCAGCAGTTTAAGGGGGCCCGAGACCCAGTACTTC.

Turning to this clonotype: With a much larger clone just one base away, this may be a read error. CDR3 in DNA: TGTGCCGGCAGGATGACGGGACAACCAAAACTGTTTTTT. Translation: CAGRMTGQPKLFF. This sequence joins TRBV28 and TRBJ1-4, with D maybe TRBD1 (6 bases). The CDR3 extends over 13 amino acids. Germline V gene lookup returns CDR1 MDHEN and CDR2 SYDVKM.

In its sample, this clonotype was seen a few times. This sequence joins TRBV5-5 and TRBJ1-1; a possible D gene is TRBD1 (5 bases). The CDR3 has 14 amino acids. V dropped 2 bases and J dropped 1 base, with 9 bases sitting between them. From germline, CDR1 is SGHKS and CDR2 YYEKEE (reference sequence). CDR3 in DNA: TGTGCCAGCAGCTTTGGGGACTCGAACACTGAAGCTTTCTTT. Translating it yields CASSFGDSNTEAFF.

This clonotype was detected many times. The rearrangement uses TRBV12-3 or TRBV12-4 and TRBJ1-5; TRBD1 matches 7 bases. V trimming: 6 bases; J trimming: 5 bases; junction bases outside the gene matches: 10. The CDR3 covers 15 residues. CDR3 nucleotides: TGTGCCAGCAGCTCACCCGGACAGGAGTATCAGCCCCAGCATTTT. Protein: CASSSPGQEYQPQHF.

This clonotype appeared many times. The rearrangement joins TRBV5-1 to TRBJ2-5; TRBD1 matches at 7 bases. The CDR3 contains 15 residues. Per the germline V gene, CDR1 is SGHRS and CDR2 is YFSETQ. V was clipped by 2 bases and J by 2 bases; unmatched bases: 6. CDR3 sequence (DNA): TGCGCCAGCAGCTTCCAGGGGGAGCAACAAGAGACCCAGTACTTC. It codes for CASSFQGEQQETQYF.

The chain has TRBV4-1 and TRBJ1-1; the D is unclear. Trimming left V 0 bases short and J 0 bases short, with 14 bases between. The germline V gene has CDR1 MGHRA and CDR2 YSYEKL. The CDR3 runs to 17 residues. The CDR3 is CASSQEGALLLNTEAFF. The CDR3 DNA reads as TGCGCCAGCAGCCAAGAAGGAGCCTTGTTGTTGAACACTGAAGCTTTCTTT.

As concerns this clonotype: Since a much larger clone is just one base distant, this may be a read error. The rearrangement links TRBV12-3 or TRBV12-4 to TRBJ2-7; no firm D call. This CDR3 is 16 amino acids long. Trimming shortened V by 5 bases and J by 4 bases, and 21 bases separated the two germline ends. This chain's CDR3 is CASSVLGPGKGYEQYF. The CDR3 DNA sequence: TGTGCCAGCAGTGTTCTCGGACCGGGTAAAGGTTACGAGCAGTACTTC.

As to this clonotype: This may be a read error: a much more frequent sequence differs by one nucleotide. The chain employs TRBV10-3 and TRBJ2-1, with 8 positions matching TRBD2. This CDR3 region has 15 residues. Unmatched junction bases numbered 11, after V lost 4 bases and J lost 9 bases. CDR1 and CDR2 from the germline V gene are ENHRY and SYGVKD. CDR3 bases: TGTGCCATCAGTGTGGCGGGGGGTGTAGGTTGTGAGCAGTTCTTC. Translated, it gives CAISVAGGVGCEQFF.

The chain is built from TRBV20-1 and TRBJ2-7; 9 bases are shared with TRBD2. Trimming at V came to 6 bases and at J to 6 bases, leaving 15 bases not matched to a gene. CDR1 is DFQATT, CDR2 SNEGSKA, per germline (reference sequence). CDR3 size: 15 residues. Here the CDR3 DNA reads TGCAGTGCGGATACGAGCGGGACTAGCTCGGCCGAGCAGTACTTC. Translation gives CSADTSGTSSAEQYF.

In its sample, this clonotype was seen many times. This chain joins TRBV20-1 and TRBJ2-5, with D unclear. Between the trimmed V and J ends, which lost 6 bases and 5 bases, there was a span of 13 bases. This CDR3 contains 12 residues. CDR1 DFQATT and CDR2 SNEGSKA come from the germline V gene (reference sequence). CDR3 nucleotides: TGCAGTGCGCAAGATAAAAGGGAGACCCAGTACTTC. Translated: CSAQDKRETQYF.

Written as DNA, the CDR3 is TGCAGTGCCGGGAGGACTAGCGGGAGCTACGAGCAGTACTTC. Residues: CSAGRTSGSYEQYF. This sequence joins TRBV20-1 and TRBJ2-7; 13 bases line up with TRBD2. Germline V gene data show CDR1 as DFQATT and CDR2 as SNEGSKA (reference sequence). The length of the CDR3 is 14 residues. With V trimmed by 6 bases and J by 3 bases, 5 bases remained unmatched.

In this sample, this clonotype turned up a few times. The rearrangement links TRBV7-9 to TRBJ2-6; 8 bases fit TRBD1. The CDR3 extends over 19 amino acids. Germline CDR1 is SEHNR and CDR2 is FQNEAQ (reference sequence). J was trimmed by 0 bases and V by 5 bases; bases with no gene match: 12. In nucleotides, the CDR3 is TGTGCCAGCAGCGAAACCGGACAGGGTATTAGCTCTGGGGCCAACGTCCTGACTTTC. The encoded protein is CASSETGQGISSGANVLTF.

This clonotype has ten or more counts. The rearrangement joins TRBV7-9 to TRBJ1-2, with no clear D. Germline lookup yields CDR1 SEHNR and CDR2 FQNEAQ (reference sequence). The CDR3 has 14 amino acids. Trimming stripped 3 bases from V and 4 bases from J, with 12 bases between. The CDR3 here is CASSFPSATYGYTF. The DNA for the CDR3 is TGTGCCAGCAGCTTCCCGTCGGCCACCTATGGCTACACCTTC.

At least ten counts were recorded for this clonotype. This sequence joins TRBV5-4 and TRBJ2-6; TRBD2 might be the D (5 bases). Germline V gives CDR1 SGHNT, CDR2 YYREEE (reference sequence). CDR3 size: 18 residues. Deletions cut 4 bases from V and 1 base from J, with 18 bases between. The CDR3 DNA sequence: TGTGCCAGCAGCCCAGCGGCGGGCGATTCTTCTGGGGCCAACGTCCTGACTTTC. Amino acid sequence: CASSPAAGDSSGANVLTF. Supplemented by reference TRBV5-4 and TRBJ2-6, the full variable domain reads ETGVTQSPTHLIKTRGQQVTLRCSSQSGHNTVSWYQQALGQGPQFIFQYYREEENGRGNFPPRFSGLQFPNYSSELNVNALELDDSALYLCASSPAAGDSSGANVLTFGAGSRLTVL.

In this sample, this clonotype turned up many times. The rearrangement uses TRBV2 and TRBJ2-3, with a weak D call TRBD2 (6 bases). The length of the CDR3 is 15 residues. Germline CDR1 and CDR2: SNHLY and FYNNEI. Trimming shortened V by 4 bases and J by 1 base, and 12 bases separated the two germline ends. DNA of the CDR3: TGTGCCAGCAGTGGGGGGGTGACTCGCACAGATACGCAGTATTTT. It translates to CASSGGVTRTDTQYF.

A few counts support this clonotype. This chain uses TRBV10-3 with TRBJ2-1; TRBD2 might be the D (5 bases). This CDR3 is 13 amino acids long. The germline CDR1 and CDR2 sequences are ENHRY and SYGVKD. V was clipped by 6 bases and J by 10 bases, with 16 bases between them. The CDR3 loop is CAIRAVTGEEQFF. The CDR3 DNA follows: TGTGCCATCAGGGCAGTAACTGGGGAGGAGCAGTTCTTC.

This clonotype was seen at least ten times. J is TRBJ1-2 and V is TRBV3-1; TRBD1 might be the D (6 bases). This CDR3 spans 14 amino acids. Germline V gene lookup returns CDR1 LGHDT and CDR2 YNNKEL (reference sequence). V shed 0 bases and J shed 5 bases, with 10 bases lying between them. The CDR3 sequence: CASSQDPGAYGYTF. CDR3 in DNA: TGTGCCAGCAGCCAAGATCCAGGGGCTTATGGCTACACCTTC. Supplemented by reference TRBV3-1 and TRBJ1-2, the full variable domain reads DTAVSQTPKYLVTQMGNDKSIKCEQNLGHDTMYWYKQDSKKFLKIMFSYNNKELIINETVPNRFSPKSPDKAHLNLHINSLELGDSAVYFCASSQDPGAYGYTFGSGTRLTVV.

In its sample, this clonotype was seen many times. V is TRBV7-2 and J is TRBJ2-1, with 11 bases aligning to TRBD2. The CDR3 runs 15 residues. The germline gives CDR1 SGHTA, CDR2 FQGNSA. Unmatched junction bases numbered 6, after V lost 5 bases and J lost 6 bases. The CDR3 here is CASSTSSGRLNEQFF. CDR3 nucleotides: TGTGCCAGCAGCACCTCTAGCGGGAGGCTCAATGAGCAGTTCTTC.

This clonotype was found a few times. This chain uses TRBV5-5 with TRBJ2-5; TRBD2 might be the D (5 bases). CDR3 length: 14 amino acids. Trimming left V 0 bases short and J 4 bases short, with 10 bases between. Germline V gene lookup returns CDR1 SGHKS and CDR2 YYEKEE (reference sequence). CDR3 region: CASSLGGILETQYF. DNA of the CDR3: TGTGCCAGCAGCTTGGGAGGGATCCTAGAGACCCAGTACTTC.

The genes are TRBV4-2 and TRBJ1-2; possible D gene TRBD1, 5 bases. Germline V gives CDR1 LGHNA, CDR2 YNFKEQ. The V end lost 1 base, the J end lost 8 bases, and 8 bases lay between the germline ends. This CDR3 contains 12 residues. CDR3 amino acids: CASSQGGNGYTF. In DNA, the CDR3 is TGTGCCAGCAGCCAAGGGGGGAACGGCTACACCTTC.

The chain has TRBV6-1 and TRBJ2-7; weak D call: TRBD1 (5 bases). The ends were cut back, 5 bases at V and 5 bases at J, with 19 bases in the middle. The CDR3 contains 15 residues. Germline assignment: CDR1 MNHNS and CDR2 SASEGT. In DNA form, the CDR3 reads TGTGCCAGCAGTATCACCTTCCAGGGTTCCGACGAGCAGTACTTC. Encoded protein: CASSITFQGSDEQYF.

The rearrangement links TRBV20-1 to TRBJ2-5; tentative D call: TRBD1 (6 bases). The CDR3 extends over 14 amino acids. Germline V CDR1 and CDR2: DFQATT, SNEGSKA (reference sequence). The ends were cut back, 8 bases at V and 4 bases at J, with 20 bases in the middle. The chain's CDR3 is CSFYGTRDSETQYF. The CDR3 bases are TGCAGTTTTTACGGGACAAGGGATTCAGAGACCCAGTACTTC.